This T cell receptor (beta chain) was captured in a study of T cells in Graves' hyperthyroidism and ophthalmopathy. There are a few counts of this clonotype. Amplified TCR beta CDR3 regions derived from RNA transcripts. HTBI primers were used for first-round RT-PCR of the TCR CDR3. MiXCR, run by TCRdb on the multiplex PCR reads, gives a single entry per CDR3 protein. The table includes a few hundred thousand distinct CDR3 sequences, 35% to 55% detected once. Sequenced sample: peripheral blood or thyroid tissue (not recorded which). This TCR derives from a young woman with Graves' hyperthyroidism.

CDR3 coding DNA: TGTGCCAGCAGCCTGGGACTAGCGGGAGGGCCCTTGGAGACCCAGTACTTC. Translating gives CASSLGLAGGPLETQYF. The chain employs TRBV7-9 and TRBJ2-5, with 16 bases that match TRBD2. Germline CDR1 and CDR2: SEHNR and FQNEAQ (reference sequence). The J segment lost 5 bases and the V segment lost 5 bases, leaving 8 bases of the junction unmatched. The CDR3 has 17 residues.